This TCR beta chain derives from a study of CD8+CD57+ T cells in acquired aplastic anemia. Overall study context: Each DNA sample taken from sorted CD4+ and CD8+ cells came to approximately 3.2 ug on average. Overall study findings and caveats: About 28 sequences, all CD8+ CDR3, were shared between patients and controls. Controls did not differ significantly from patients in CD8+ Simpson's diversity.

Genomic DNA, serving as template, underwent TCR beta VDJ and CDR3 profiling. In TCRdb, the reads were re-called with MiXCR into one record per CDR3 protein. The top ten clones hold approximately 3% of a sample with about 160,000 distinct CDR3 sequences, around 48% of them seen once. V lost 6 bases and J lost 6; bases outside the gene matches: 7. Looked up from germline, CDR1 is LNHDA and CDR2 is SQIVND (reference sequence). The CDR3 runs 14 residues. About this clonotype: Its target is not known.

By flow cytometry, patients selected for sequencing had shown an expansion of CD8+CD57+ cells. Each patient gave a blood sample that was collected before any therapy had been received. The chain recombines TRBV19 with TRBJ1-2; TRBD1 matches 10 bases. Source material: sorted CD4+, CD8+, or CD8+CD57+ T cells (not recorded which) from PBMCs. The receptor comes from a human donor with aplastic anemia. CDR3: CASRDRDRGHGYTF. The CDR3 nucleotides are TGTGCCAGTAGGGACCGGGACAGGGGTCATGGCTACACCTTC.